This TCR beta chain appears in the sequencing data of a study of spatial heterogeneity in lung cancer. At the level of the study: Sequence detection consistently recorded a greater number of beta-chain than alpha-chain sequences. Raw-read counts averaged over ten per unique TCR and UMI combination.

Ten or more counts support this clonotype. Sample time point: sample taken at primary tumor resection. The sequenced material consisted of unsorted whole RNA from tumor, nontumor lung or frozen PBMC. Samples came from 70 to 80 TRACERx patients with untreated early-stage lung cancer. In the library, each TCR cDNA molecule bore its own unique molecular identifier. Via MiXCR, TCRdb re-called the 5' RACE reads, giving one row per CDR3 protein. The data contain some 47,000 distinct CDR3 sequences, under 7.5% of them seen just once; the ten biggest clones take up approximately 2.9%. This TCR derives from a female donor with early-stage non-small cell lung cancer. The specimen was PBMCs, collected at surgery.

CDR3 amino acids: CASSLGLAGELFF. For the CDR3, the DNA is TGTGCCAGCAGCTTGGGACTAGCCGGGGAGCTGTTTTTT. The chain couples TRBV5-6 to TRBJ2-2, with D tentatively TRBD2 (6 bases). Trimming shortened V by 0 bases and J by 6 bases, and 6 bases separated the two germline ends. Germline CDR1 is SGHDT and CDR2 is YYEEEE. CDR3 length: 13 residues.